The clone carrying this T cell receptor beta chain has a count of ten or more. Investigators prepared the TCR beta libraries by applying iRepertoire HTBI primers and Arm-PCR of CDR3 regions. TCRdb reprocessed the multiplex PCR reads with MiXCR, giving one entry per CDR3 protein. The repertoire holds just over 600,000 distinct CDR3 sequences, roughly 15% seen once, with under 20% in the top ten. The sample comes from a study of regulatory T cells in long-lasting Graves disease. On the study more broadly: Freshly diagnosed Graves' patients had used antithyroid drugs for under 3 months.

Trimming stripped 8 bases from V and 4 bases from J, with 14 bases between. This CDR3 is 14 amino acids long. As to time point: newly diagnosed GD, antithyroid drugs for less than 3 months. From PBMCs, RNA was extracted and then used to make the TCR library. EDTA tubes received approximately 9 milliliters of drawn peripheral blood. This same sample was also taken into another study, of T cells in Graves' hyperthyroidism and ophthalmopathy. That source adds: The diagnostic basis comprised clinical symptoms, serum thyroxine and TRAb, thyroid ultrasound and orbital computed tomography. The majority of expanded thyroid clonotypes above 0.001 also appeared in blood.

The TCR comes from a young woman with Graves disease. The starting material was peripheral blood mononuclear cells (PBMCs), obtained at new diagnosis, from a patient treated with antithyroid drugs. The chain couples TRBV12-3 or TRBV12-4 to TRBJ2-2; D is possibly TRBD2 (6 bases). In DNA form, the CDR3 reads TGTGCCAGCGCCATTGGCGGGGCCACCGGGGAGCTGTTTTTT. Translated: CASAIGGATGELFF.